The subject of this entry is one T cell receptor beta chain. Authors' methods: How many nucleated cells were present was estimated from reference gene primer amplification. Profiled with immunoSEQ multiplex PCR; TCRdb holds only in-frame clones, not every one. Clonal size and the V and J genes are those of that table, whereas D and trimming came from the DNA. The sample shows about 250,000 clones, over 75% of them seen only once. This record comes from a study of blood T cell repertoires in COVID-19. The wider study: Sources were T cells, B-cell-depleted T cells, or PBMCs; the material itself was cDNA or gDNA.

The origin of this receptor is a man in his forties or fifties with COVID-19, enrolled during active disease. The sample consisted of peripheral blood.

The CDR3 sequence: CASSQDDGGGPAYEQYF. In DNA, the CDR3 is TGTGCCAGCAGCCAAGATGACGGCGGGGGCCCAGCCTACGAGCAGTACTTC. The chain is built from TRBV4-2 and TRBJ2-7; D may be TRBD2 (7 bases). The germline V gene encodes CDR1 LGHNA and CDR2 YNFKEQ. This CDR3 has 17 residues. Deletions cut 0 bases from V and 2 bases from J, with 17 bases between.